Sequencing of this TCR beta chain was carried out in a study of cytomegalovirus exposure and HLA in healthy donors. Study information: An analysis done earlier identified about 120 million unique TCR beta sequences from around 180 million T cells. Whole-study findings and limits: TCR beta sequences reportedly predicted most subjects' HLA-A and HLA-B alleles accurately. The authors assumed roughly uniform sequencing depth across donors for presence/absence analyses. TCR beta chains numbering approximately 150 were designated cytomegalovirus-associated.

The CDR3 has 15 residues. Germline trimming cut 2 bases from V and 8 bases from J; bases unmatched to any gene: 8. The germline V gene encodes CDR1 SGHDN and CDR2 FVKESK. This clone showed up just once. The target antigen is unknown. The primer mix had 60 Vbeta and 13 Jbeta primers. Here immunoSEQ multiplex PCR was the method, and the copy in TCRdb shows in-frame clones only, minus some. The top ten clones hold roughly 1.2% of a sample with 100,000 to 150,000 clones, 65% to 90% of them seen once. The sequenced material came from PBMCs. The receptor's source is a girl between 2 and 10 years old in good health and CMV-seronegative. The chain couples TRBV14 to TRBJ1-4; 7 nucleotides agree with TRBD1. The chain's CDR3 is CASSQPTGLGEKLFF. CDR3 coding DNA: TGTGCCAGCAGCCAACCGACAGGGCTCGGGGAAAAACTGTTTTTT.